These T cell receptor beta chains were read from a single sample in a study of T cell repertoires in cytomegalovirus infection. TCRdb passed the reads through MiXCR, listing each CDR3 protein once. The sample has 550,000 to 850,000 distinct CDR3 sequences; approximately 33% are singletons. Their antigens remain unidentified. The sample consisted of cultured PBMCs, taken from culture after CMV antigen stimulation. The receptor set was obtained from a human donor in good health (CMV status not recorded). Some clones in this sample may be carry-over from other donors' samples. CDR3s include the opening cysteine and the closing phenylalanine or tryptophan. The D gene is left open where the match is weak. Some rows have no size entry. The others give once, few or many, or a class for an expanded clone.

TRBD2 NA TRBJ2-3 TRBV12-3/TRBV12-4 CASSQAGLVGIGTDTQYF TGTGCCAGCAGTCAAGCCGGACTAGTCGGCATCGGCACAGATACGCAGTATTTT
TRBD2 NA TRBJ2-7 TRBV2 CASKGLAGGYEQYF TGTGCCAGCAAAGGACTAGCGGGGGGTTACGAGCAGTACTTC
NA NA TRBJ2-1 TRBV20-1 CSARARLVAEYNEQFF TGCAGTGCTAGAGCCCGCCTAGTAGCGGAATACAATGAGCAGTTCTTC
NA few TRBJ2-7 TRBV7-2 CASSPQVSSYEQYF TGTGCCAGCAGCCCACAGGTGAGCTCCTACGAGCAGTACTTC
NA NA TRBJ2-1 TRBV7-3 CASSLGWTGRGSEQFF TGTGCCAGCAGCTTAGGTTGGACAGGGCGGGGGAGTGAGCAGTTCTTC
NA few TRBJ1-6 TRBV27 CASSFLESNSPLHF TGTGCCAGCAGTTTTCTAGAATCTAATTCACCCCTCCACTTT
TRBD2 few TRBJ2-3 TRBV6-2/TRBV6-3 CASRMGGTLRWTQYF TGTGCCAGCAGGATGGGGGGGACCCTCCGATGGACGCAGTATTTT
NA NA TRBJ1-2 TRBV4-1 CASSQGPWGYGYTF TGCGCCAGCAGCCAAGGGCCCTGGGGCTATGGCTACACCTTC
NA many TRBJ2-3 TRBV7-2 CASSWGGGGTDTQYF TGTGCCAGCAGCTGGGGGGGCGGGGGCACAGATACGCAGTATTTT
TRBD1 many TRBJ1-4 TRBV7-8 CASSLLGQEGEKLFF TGTGCCAGCAGCTTGCTGGGACAGGAGGGAGAAAAACTGTTTTTT
TRBD2 many TRBJ2-5 TRBV7-2 CASSLVPAGFEETQYF TGTGCCAGCAGCTTAGTGCCAGCGGGGTTTGAGGAGACCCAGTACTTC
NA NA TRBJ2-7 TRBV27 CASSFGTKAYEQYF TGTGCCAGCAGTTTCGGGACAAAGGCCTACGAGCAGTACTTC
NA NA TRBJ1-2 TRBV4-2 CASSQELAGADGYTF TGTGCCAGCAGCCAAGAATTAGCCGGGGCCGATGGCTACACCTTC
NA few TRBJ2-5 TRBV7-9 CASSLRQEETQYF TGTGCCAGCAGCTTGAGGCAGGAAGAGACCCAGTACTTC
TRBD1 few TRBJ1-6 TRBV7-8 CASSPGQGESPLHF TGTGCCAGCAGCCCAGGACAGGGGGAATCACCCCTCCACTTT
NA NA TRBJ2-5 TRBV28 CASRQTAQETQYF TGTGCCAGCAGACAGACAGCGCAAGAGACCCAGTACTTC
TRBD1 NA TRBJ1-1 TRBV30 CAWSFVTGPGSHTEAFF TGTGCCTGGAGTTTTGTGACAGGGCCCGGCAGTCACACTGAAGCTTTCTTT
NA few TRBJ1-6 TRBV5-1 CASSLEPGDVSNSPLHF TGCGCCAGCAGCTTGGAGCCAGGCGATGTCTCTAATTCACCCCTCCACTTT
TRBD2 NA TRBJ2-2 TRBV12-3/TRBV12-4 CASPGTRVGELFF TGTGCCTCTCCCGGGACTAGGGTCGGGGAGCTGTTTTTT
NA few TRBJ2-3 TRBV20-1 CSATQTWGSDTQYF TGCAGTGCGACGCAAACCTGGGGCTCAGATACGCAGTATTTT
TRBD1 NA TRBJ1-3 TRBV29-1 CSVTGTGGNTIYF TGCAGCGTTACCGGGACAGGTGGAAACACCATATATTTT
NA NA TRBJ2-7 TRBV6-2/TRBV6-3 CASTEEAQVEQYF TGTGCCAGCACGGAGGAGGCTCAAGTCGAGCAGTACTTC
NA many TRBJ1-5 TRBV7-2 CASSTVGGSGQPQHF TGTGCCAGCAGTACCGTTGGGGGAAGCGGCCAGCCCCAGCATTTT
NA NA TRBJ2-1 TRBV7-2 CASSAQAGSYKEQFF TGTGCCAGCAGCGCCCAGGCGGGAAGCTACAAAGAGCAGTTCTTC
TRBD1 few TRBJ1-5 TRBV5-1 CASSMTGGNQPQHF TGCGCCAGCAGTATGACAGGGGGCAATCAGCCCCAGCATTTT
NA NA TRBJ2-7 TRBV7-9 CASSLVGRYEQYF TGTGCCAGCAGCTTAGTTGGACGCTACGAGCAGTACTTC
TRBD1 NA TRBJ2-1 TRBV7-2 CASTYRDRRYNEQFF TGTGCCAGCACCTACCGGGACAGAAGATACAATGAGCAGTTCTTC
NA NA TRBJ2-7 TRBV7-2 CASSFPRQKQYF TGTGCCAGCAGCTTCCCCCGACAAAAGCAGTACTTC
NA NA TRBJ2-7 TRBV27 CASGPGFSPPEQYF TGTGCCAGCGGCCCGGGCTTCTCACCCCCCGAGCAGTACTTC
NA few TRBJ2-7 TRBV7-2 CASEGMDSSYEQYF TGTGCCAGCGAGGGGATGGACAGCTCCTACGAGCAGTACTTC
NA NA TRBJ2-5 TRBV5-5 CASSLAPMGQETQYF TGTGCCAGCAGCTTGGCCCCAATGGGACAAGAGACCCAGTACTTC
NA NA TRBJ2-5 TRBV9 CASSARGLRETQYF TGTGCCAGCAGCGCTCGGGGGCTGAGGGAGACCCAGTACTTC
NA NA TRBJ2-3 TRBV6-1 CASSLGGGFAQYF TGTGCCAGCAGTTTGGGAGGGGGATTCGCGCAGTATTTT
TRBD2 many TRBJ2-1 TRBV7-2 CASSPLDAGEAGGKFSEQFF TGTGCCAGCAGCCCGTTGGACGCCGGTGAAGCGGGGGGGAAGTTCAGTGAGCAGTTCTTC
NA NA TRBJ2-7 TRBV4-1 CASSLRTPTYEQYF TGCGCCAGCAGCTTACGGACCCCGACCTACGAGCAGTACTTC
NA few TRBJ2-7 TRBV10-3 CAISESGQANYEQYF TGTGCCATCAGTGAGTCGGGGCAGGCCAACTACGAGCAGTACTTC
NA many TRBJ2-3 TRBV7-9 CASSSKGLSDTQYF TGTGCCAGCAGCTCTAAGGGTCTGAGTGATACGCAGTATTTT